This T cell receptor (beta chain) originates from a study of blood T cell repertoires in COVID-19. Study overall: Specimens from acute and convalescent COVID-19 originated in the United States, Italy and Spain. Nucleic acid was either cDNA or gDNA, and it came from T cells, B-cell-depleted T cells, or PBMCs.

Original data processing: It was from reference gene primer amplification that nucleated cell counts were estimated. Clones were read by immunoSEQ multiplex PCR, and TCRdb kept only the in-frame ones, dropping some. The V and J calls and clone size come from that table; D and trimming were worked out from the DNA. The sample lists around 450,000 clones, around nine tenths occurring once. Trimming cost V 5 bases and J 4 bases, with 12 bases left between them. The CDR3 contains 14 residues. The germline CDR1 and CDR2 sequences are MNHEY and SMNVEV (reference sequence). The rearrangement links TRBV27 to TRBJ2-1; D gene ambiguous. The material sequenced was peripheral blood. The TCR comes from a woman aged 30 to 39 with acute or convalescent COVID-19. The CDR3 protein is CASSPRAPYNEQFF. CDR3 nucleotide sequence: TGTGCCAGCAGTCCCCGAGCGCCGTACAATGAGCAGTTCTTC.